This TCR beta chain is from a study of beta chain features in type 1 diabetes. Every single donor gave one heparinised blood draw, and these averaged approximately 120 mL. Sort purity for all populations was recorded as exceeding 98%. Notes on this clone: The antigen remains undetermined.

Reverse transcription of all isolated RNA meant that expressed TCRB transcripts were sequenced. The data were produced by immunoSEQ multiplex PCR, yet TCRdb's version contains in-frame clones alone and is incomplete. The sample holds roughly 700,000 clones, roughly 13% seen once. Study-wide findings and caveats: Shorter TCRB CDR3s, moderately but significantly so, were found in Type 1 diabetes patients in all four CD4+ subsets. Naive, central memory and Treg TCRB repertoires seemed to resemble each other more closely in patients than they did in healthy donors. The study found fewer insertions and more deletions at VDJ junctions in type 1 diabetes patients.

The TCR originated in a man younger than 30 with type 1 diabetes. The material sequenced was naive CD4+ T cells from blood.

CDR3 loop: CASSPSGGGYGYTF. Written as DNA, the CDR3 is TGTGCCAGCAGCCCGTCAGGGGGCGGCTATGGCTACACCTTC. The rearrangement joins TRBV6-5 to TRBJ1-2; 8 bases line up with TRBD1. Germline values: CDR1 MNHEY, CDR2 SVGAGI. Germline trimming cut 6 bases from V and 4 bases from J; bases unmatched to any gene: 7. This CDR3 is built from 14 residues.